Below, 15 T cell receptor beta chains from the same sample are listed, as sequenced in a study of blood T cell repertoires in COVID-19. Generated by immunoSEQ multiplex PCR, the TCRdb table keeps only in-frame clones and is missing some. The sample holds 150,000 or so clones; about 87% are singletons and the top ten take about 9.3%. Input material: peripheral blood. These receptor sequences come from a woman aged 70-85 years with COVID-19, enrolled during active disease.

The chain carries TRBV10-3 and TRBJ2-1; D perhaps matches TRBD2 (6 bases). CDR1 is ENHRY and CDR2 is SYGVKD in the germline V gene. This CDR3 spans 14 amino acids. Trimming pared 7 bases from V and 7 bases from J, leaving 17 bases between. The CDR3 here is CAITTGAGWNEQFF. The DNA of the CDR3 is TGTGCCATCACTACTGGGGCGGGGTGGAATGAGCAGTTCTTC.

The chain employs TRBV3-1 (or the pseudogene TRBV3-2) and TRBJ1-4; the match to TRBD1 covers 7 bases. Germline V lookup: CDR1 LGHDT, CDR2 YNNKEL (reference sequence). The length of the CDR3 is 16 residues. V dropped 4 bases and J dropped 3; count of bases not matched to a gene: 8. The CDR3 sequence: CASSLYQGGANEKLFF. The CDR3 DNA follows: TGTGCCAGCAGCCTTTATCAGGGGGGAGCTAATGAAAAACTGTTTTTT.

This rearrangement joins TRBV5-1 to TRBJ1-1; 8 bases line up with TRBD1. This CDR3 has 13 residues. The V gene end was trimmed by 4 bases and the J gene end by 11 bases; junction bases not matched to a gene: 10. Germline V gives CDR1 SGHRS, CDR2 YFSETQ. Here the CDR3 reads CASSTDRGAGAFF. The CDR3 DNA sequence: TGCGCCAGCAGCACTGACAGGGGCGCTGGGGCTTTCTTT.

The J gene is TRBJ1-2, the V gene TRBV6-4; TRBD1 matches at 8 bases. V dropped 1 base and J dropped 6; count of bases not matched to a gene: 1. Germline V gene sequence: CDR1 MRHNA, CDR2 SNTAGT. The CDR3 sequence is 13 residues long. CDR3 nucleotides: TGTGCCAGCAGTGACTTGGGACAGGATGGCTACACCTTC. As protein: CASSDLGQDGYTF.

This chain uses TRBV5-6 with TRBJ1-1; perhaps TRBD1 as D (5 bases). CDR3 size: 14 residues. Germline V gene sequence: CDR1 SGHDT, CDR2 YYEEEE. Between the trimmed V and J ends, which lost 2 bases and 3 bases, there was a span of 11 bases. CDR3 sequence reads: CASSFRDWYTEAFF. The CDR3 bases are TGTGCCAGCAGCTTCAGGGACTGGTACACTGAAGCTTTCTTT.

This clone has a single count. This chain uses TRBV7-9 with TRBJ1-4, with 8 positions matching TRBD1. The length of the CDR3 is 17 residues. The V gene's germline CDR1 is SEHNR and CDR2 FQNEAQ (reference sequence). V shed 0 bases, J shed 3 bases, and the junction held 6 bases outside the gene matches. DNA of the CDR3: TGTGCCAGCAGCTTAGCGACAGGGGAGTATTCTAATGAAAAACTGTTTTTT. This translates into CASSLATGEYSNEKLFF. Using reference TRBV7-9 and TRBJ1-4 for the parts outside the CDR3, the full variable domain is DTGVSQNPRHKITKRGQNVTFRCDPISEHNRLYWYRQTLGQGPEFLTYFQNEAQLEKSRLLSDRFSAERPKGSFSTLEIQRTEQGDSAMYLCASSLATGEYSNEKLFFGSGTQLSVL.

CDR3 nucleotides: TGTGCCAGCAGCGGACAGAGCTCCTATAATTCACCCCTCCACTTT. It codes for CASSGQSSYNSPLHF. This rearrangement joins TRBV6-6 to TRBJ1-6, with D perhaps TRBD1 (6 bases). V was pared by 6 bases and J by 0 bases, with 9 bases between. The CDR3 length is 15 residues. Germline CDR1 reads MNHNY; CDR2 reads SVGAGI (reference sequence).

The chain joins TRBV7-2 to TRBJ1-5; D is unresolved. Trimming removed 1 base at V and 6 bases at J, with 7 bases between. Per germline, CDR1 SGHTA and CDR2 FQGNSA. The CDR3 runs to 13 residues. The CDR3 nucleotides read TGTGCCAGCAGCTTAGTTCCGGGTCAGCCCCAGCATTTT. Protein product: CASSLVPGQPQHF.

The rearrangement joins TRBV7-2 to TRBJ2-7; 7 bases map to TRBD1. This CDR3 has 14 amino acids. Unmatched junction bases numbered 3, after V lost 4 bases and J lost 0 bases. CDR1 and CDR2 from the germline V gene are SGHTA and FQGNSA. In DNA form, the CDR3 reads TGTGCCAGCAGCTGGGACAGCCACTCCTACGAGCAGTACTTC. Residues: CASSWDSHSYEQYF.

The genes are TRBV5-6 and TRBJ1-2, with TRBD1 identical over 8 bases. The CDR3 is 17 residues long. Losses at the gene ends were 1 base for V and 0 bases for J; bases not matched to a gene: 8. Germline loops: CDR1 SGHDT, CDR2 YYEEEE. For the CDR3, the DNA is TGTGCCAGCAGCTTGTGGGTGGACAGGGATTCTAACTATGGCTACACCTTC. Translated, it gives CASSLWVDRDSNYGYTF.

The gene calls are TRBV9 and TRBJ2-7; 10 nucleotides match TRBD2. Germline assignment: CDR1 SGDLS and CDR2 YYNGEE. The CDR3 totals 13 residues. The V gene end was trimmed by 2 bases and the J gene end by 7 bases; junction bases not matched to a gene: 3. The CDR3 DNA reads TGTGCCAGCAGCGTTAGCGGGGGGTGGGAGCAGTACTTC. Amino acid sequence: CASSVSGGWEQYF.

The gene calls are TRBV10-3 and TRBJ1-1; 7 nucleotides match TRBD1. Germline CDR1 and CDR2: ENHRY and SYGVKD. Trimming cost V 4 bases and J 8 bases; bases outside gene matches: 4. This CDR3 has 12 residues. CDR3 DNA: TGTGCCATCAGTGGCCCACAGGGGGAAGCTTTCTTT. Translation gives CAISGPQGEAFF.

The J gene is TRBJ2-6, the V gene TRBV3-1 (or the pseudogene TRBV3-2); D gene ambiguous. Deletions cut 8 bases from V and 0 bases from J, with 14 bases between. CDR1 is LGHDT and CDR2 is YNNKEL in the germline V gene (reference sequence). This CDR3 is built from 16 residues. Written as DNA, the CDR3 is TGTGCCAGCGAATGGAGCTCTTACTCTGGGGCCAACGTCCTGACTTTC. It codes for CASEWSSYSGANVLTF.

The chain combines TRBV27 with TRBJ2-7, with 8 bases lining up with TRBD1. This CDR3 spans 14 amino acids. The germline V gene encodes CDR1 MNHEY and CDR2 SMNVEV (reference sequence). V was pared by 4 bases and J by 7 bases, with 9 bases of the junction left unmatched. This CDR3 reads CASSSVRQGIEQYF. The CDR3, as DNA: TGTGCCAGCAGTTCCGTACGACAGGGGATTGAGCAGTACTTC.

This clone was observed a few times. The V and J genes are TRBV4-1 and TRBJ2-1; TRBD2 aligns across 7 bases. V was clipped by 4 bases and J by 3 bases; unmatched bases: 3. The CDR3 is made up of 14 amino acids. CDR1 is MGHRA, CDR2 YSYEKL, per germline. CDR3 in DNA: TGCGCCAGCAGCCGGCTAGCGGACTACAATGAGCAGTTCTTC. This sequence encodes CASSRLADYNEQFF.